This T cell receptor beta chain came from a study of CD8 T cells in ankylosing spondylitis. It was by quantitative 5'-RACE with molecular barcodes that TCR beta libraries were made. TCRdb reprocessed the 5' RACE reads with MiXCR, giving one entry per CDR3 protein. The sample has just under 550,000 distinct CDR3 sequences, approximately 11% seen once; the top ten hold nearly 7%. General study results and limits: Ankylosing spondylitis blood appeared to be characterized by a TCR beta motif of roughly eight highly homologous variants. Enrichment of disease-linked clones was reportedly significant in matched ankylosing spondylitis synovial fluid.

Germline V gene lookup returns CDR1 KGHDR and CDR2 SFDVKD. There are 15 residues in the CDR3. With V trimmed by 4 bases and J by 8 bases, 4 bases remained unmatched. A few counts support this clonotype. What it recognizes is unknown. The sequencing sample was made of blood, either unsorted or a sorted T cell fraction (not recorded which). The V and J genes are TRBV24-1 and TRBJ2-1; 13 bases match TRBD2. The TCR sequence derives from a male donor with ankylosing spondylitis. CDR3 nucleotide sequence: TGTGCCACCAGTGAAACGGGACTAGCGGGATATGAGCAGTTCTTC. This encodes CATSETGLAGYEQFF.